This T cell receptor (beta chain) was captured in a study of cytomegalovirus exposure and HLA in healthy donors (dated by TCRdb to about 2017). Study-wide context: In an earlier analysis of 587 of the donors, 250 to 300 Gb of sequence data and approximately 120 million unique TCR beta sequences from 150 million to 200 million T cells were reported. Among the roughly 400 genotyped donors, roughly 80% belonged to the genetic ancestry cluster associated with self-reported Caucasian donors. Besides the first cohort of about 730 subjects, a separate validation cohort made up of 120 different subjects was used. In the later analysis, no new phenotypic data were used to find candidate immune exposures; instead, reliance was placed on TCR beta sequences and their occurrence across donors. HLA typing covered class I and class II loci at four-digit resolution. A later analysis re-examined previously published TCR beta repertoires from more than 650 donors and added high-resolution HLA genotyping to investigate patterns of TCR occurrence. High-throughput TCR immunosequencing, statistical association of individual TCRs with disease status, and machine learning were combined to predict cytomegalovirus infection status. An earlier analysis of around 580 of the donors used high-throughput TCR beta sequencing to judge whether each TCR beta V gene segment behaved as functional or pseudogenic. The study profiled the T cell repertoires of hundreds of subjects by immunosequencing and related them to cytomegalovirus serostatus. Every repertoire in the discovery cohort had been generated on one and the same sequencing platform. Roughly 5 DR-DQ haplotypes were handled as single units for association and clustering because linkage in the cohort was strong. Donor age, sex, ethnicity and CMV serostatus were collected together with the repertoire data. Typing coverage varied by locus: roughly 620-640 donors for A, B, C, DRB1 and DQB1; roughly 510 for DQA1; over 600 for DPA1; more than 450 for DPB1. The study was designed to test whether signatures of past pathogen exposure could be identified by cataloging public T cell receptors. On average, 235,054 unique TCR beta nucleotide sequences were sequenced per donor among fewer than 500 genotyped donors of the cohort, with roughly 18% of those sequences being non-productive. A later genetic analysis took genome-wide SNP genotypes for about 55% of the 666 donors and used that subset as a discovery cohort. Approximately 330 gigabases of sequencing data and roughly 80 million unique TCR sequences made up an early release that covered 500 to 700 HLA-typed donors.

On this clone: Its recognized antigen is unknown. Nothing much larger sits one base from this clone, and base qualities are not available.

Overall results and qualifications from the work: Most TCR sequences were observed very rarely across donors, whereas some public TCRs were present in many individuals. In both the original and validation cohorts, the classifier was reported to diagnose cytomegalovirus status with high specificity and sensitivity. A later genetic analysis reported fewer N-insertions in productive TCRs among donors in an Asian-associated ancestry cluster than the roughly 650-donor mean. The only immune exposure information available for the cohort was CMV serostatus. A later analysis found that TCR association rates varied across HLA loci, with DRB1 alleles showing the most associated TCRs and HLA-C alleles the fewest. The study gave a list of roughly 150 TCR beta chains associated with cytomegalovirus. The authors suggested that the approach could potentially be extended to other disease states and immunological phenotypes. This cohort had only TCR beta chains sequenced, and the lack of alpha or paired-chain data limited which features could be detected. Because counts were too low, some 17 rarely observed V segments, including chromosome 9 orphons, were left out of the earlier analysis of a few hundred of the donors. In vitro tests confirmed that a few of the cytomegalovirus-associated TCR beta chains recognize cytomegalovirus antigens. At a false discovery rate of 0.05, a later analysis linked under 20,000 TCR beta sequences to specific HLA alleles. HLA typing was unavailable for some donors at each locus, so association tests used only the typed subset. The sequencing pipeline was judged likely to have produced a cluster of highly shared sequence variants as a technical artifact. An earlier analysis of around 600 of the donors showed that most TCR beta V segments appeared in productive rearrangements either about 90% or about 30% of the time, which broadly matched IMGT annotations. V-gene and J-gene trimming of TCR beta chains was associated with a missense DCLRE1C variant in a later genetic analysis, and the association was replicated in an independent cohort. In a later analysis, HLA-associated TCR beta chains showed more clonal expansion and lower generation probabilities than non-associated chains that were equally common. The presence/absence analyses assumed that sequencing depth was roughly uniform across donors, and that assumption may not be true. When HLA alleles, especially DR and DQ, strongly co-occurred, TCR associations were difficult to assign to individual alleles. A further reported finding was that TCR beta sequences accurately predicted the HLA-A and HLA-B alleles for most subjects in the first cohort. In a later analysis, several top co-occurrence clusters were reported to appear linked to parvovirus B19, influenza, CMV and Epstein-Barr virus. According to a later analysis, most CMV-associated TCR beta chains appeared to be HLA-restricted, and the HLA associations seemed to be driven largely by CMV exposure. Some IMGT-functional V segments, including TRBV6-2 and TRBV6-3, could not be distinguished by the 87-base-pair reads and were therefore excluded. Linkage disequilibrium might explain the correlated functional status among segregating V segments, but an unknown experimental factor could not be ruled out.

The cohort was made up of approximately 700 healthy bone marrow donors. At the time of sampling, every cohort member was nominally healthy, though immune exposures that went unrecorded were likely present. The donor tested CMV seropositive, placing the donor among the 289 seropositive members of the cohort. A peripheral blood sample was collected from each donor, and TCR beta sequencing was performed on peripheral blood mononuclear cells. Genomic DNA was extracted from the blood cell samples with the Qiagen DNeasy Blood Extraction Kit. The library relied on the immunoSEQ multiplex PCR assay. For the multiplex PCR, a mixture combining 60 forward primers for TCR Vbeta segments and 13 reverse primers for TCR Jbeta segments was used. The CDR3 region of rearranged TCR beta genes was amplified from genomic DNA by a multiplex PCR assay. On the Illumina HiSeq System, the amplified TCR beta libraries were sequenced as 87-base-pair reads. The published analysis was carried out like this. A later analysis counted approximately 84 million unique TCR beta chains across the 500 to 850 repertoires, and 10 million to 11 million of these chains were shared by at least two donors. To remove PCR and sequencing errors, raw reads were error-corrected and collapsed into unique sequences using a nearest-neighbor algorithm that merged closely related sequences. V, D and J gene segments were assigned by aligning CDR3 sequences to IMGT reference sequences. For a sequence to be retained, a match of at least six nucleotides to both a V gene segment and a J gene segment was required. A rearrangement counted as productive if the CDR3 had no stop codons and remained in frame with V and J, and every other rearrangement counted as non-productive. CDR3 was defined according to IMGT convention as the region running from the second conserved V-encoded cysteine to the conserved J-encoded phenylalanine. The earlier analysis of 587 of the donors excluded any sequence lacking an unambiguous match to a single V gene segment. In an earlier analysis of about 590 of the donors, a V segment was called functional when productive rearrangements were above 56.7%, and segregating when the standard deviation between donors exceeded 5%. A statistical classification framework was developed to diagnose cytomegalovirus status using the catalog of TCR beta chain sequences. In a later analysis, V and J genes were assigned by comparing TCR nucleotide sequences against IMGT/GENE-DB human TR gene sequences. Using the TCRdist pipeline, a later analysis assigned CDR3 sequences along with most-parsimonious VDJ recombination scenarios. In a later analysis, each TCR beta chain was defined by its CDR3 amino acid sequence together with its V-gene family, and reads lacking a unique V-gene family were excluded. To address suspected cross-contamination and a sequencing artifact, a later analysis removed 592 highly shared, low-generation-probability nucleotide sequences. In a later analysis, a clonal expansion index was calculated for each public chain from normalized within-repertoire ranks of inferred template counts. Generation probabilities in a later analysis came from a VDJ recombination model fitted to out-of-frame rearrangements, and those results were checked against IGoR. In a later analysis, hypergeometric tests were used to score TCR-TCR, TCR-HLA and TCR-CMV co-occurrence, with a repertoire-size bias correction applied to TCR pairs. A later analysis estimated false discovery rates by permuting HLA or CMV assignments 20 times. A later analysis grouped co-occurring TCRs with DBSCAN, adding TCRdist sequence similarity when clustering within HLA-allele-positive subsets. For co-occurrence clustering, repertoires with fewer than 30,000 or more than 120,000 public chains were excluded, along with about five repertoires with anomalous nucleotide sharing. The immuneACCESS repertoire file appears here via TCRdb, limited to in-frame rearrangements. These files lack a portion of the clones; in checked studies, under half of the deficit traces to unresolved V genes, and the cause of the others is not known. V, J and clone size were drawn from that table, and D and trimming were deduced from the DNA. This sample comprises about 190,000 clones, approximately 80% of them detected only once. The top ten clones comprise about 2.6% of the sample.

The CDR3 starts with the cysteine, ends with the phenylalanine, and has 14 residues. Only the CDR3 part of the read is kept: 42 bases, read in frame from the first base. The sequenced sample consisted of PBMCs. The TCR sequence derives from a woman between 50 and 59 years old in good health and CMV-seropositive. Recombination linked TRBV12-2 to TRBJ1-2; the D call TRBD1 from the table was never checked on the DNA. TRBV12-2 is labeled a pseudogene. In nucleotide form, the sequence is TGTGCAAGTCGCGAAGACAGGGGACTCGGTGGCTACACCTTC. It specifies CASREDRGLGGYTF.